What follows is one T cell receptor beta chain and its context. The data are from a study of shared clonotypes between healthy human individuals. The CDR3 length is 16 residues. CDR1 LGHNA and CDR2 YSLEER come from the germline V gene. J lost 2 bases, V lost 1 base, and 5 bases had no gene match. Genomic DNA per cell subset filled all wells of several immunoSEQ plates. Using immunoSEQ multiplex PCR, the repertoire was profiled, and TCRdb retains in-frame clones only, with some absent. The table lists over a million clones, around 78% of them singletons, with more than 0.45% in the top ten. This chain joins TRBV4-3 and TRBJ2-3; 8 bases align to TRBD2. This sequence originates from a man aged 18 to 30 in good health. Some clones in this sample may be carry-over from other donors' samples. The sequencing sample was made of memory CD4+ T cells from PBMCs. Subset described: CD45RA-negative fraction. CDR3 in amino acids: CASSQGVGRDTDTQYF. The CDR3, as DNA: TGCGCCAGCAGCCAAGGGGTCGGGAGGGACACAGATACGCAGTATTTT.